Following are 23 T cell receptor beta chains from one sample sequenced in a study of shared clonotypes between healthy human individuals. Libraries were prepared by immunoSEQ multiplex PCR; TCRdb keeps only in-frame clonotypes and omits some of them. The table has about 2 million clones, approximately 94% seen once; the top ten hold 0.85% to 1.3%. In the naive CD8 group, cells lacked CD45RO and were positively selected for CCR7, so terminally differentiated effector memory CD45RA+ cells were left out. Sequenced: naive CD8+ T cells sorted from blood. These receptors were collected from a man aged 18 to 30 in good health.

This clone was recorded only once. The CDR3 here is CSGSQGDEQYF. In nucleotides, the CDR3 is TGCAGCGGTTCACAGGGGGACGAGCAGTACTTC. This rearrangement joins TRBV29-1 to TRBJ2-7, with 8 positions matching TRBD1. Germline trimming cut 7 bases from V and 5 bases from J; bases unmatched to any gene: 4. The V gene's germline CDR1 is SQVTM and CDR2 ANQGSEA. The CDR3 loop spans 11 amino acids.

V gene TRBV10-2 combines with J gene TRBJ1-2, with a possible D match to TRBD1 (5 bases). This CDR3 spans 13 amino acids. The germline CDR1 and CDR2 sequences are WSHSY and SAAADI. V was pared by 3 bases and J by 4 bases, with 9 bases between. The chain's CDR3 is CASSDDSLYGYTF. CDR3 DNA: TGCGCCAGCAGTGACGACAGCCTCTATGGCTACACCTTC.

The gene calls are TRBV6-6 and TRBJ2-1; 8 bases line up with TRBD2. Per germline, CDR1 MNHNY and CDR2 SVGAGI (reference sequence). The J segment lost 4 bases and the V segment lost 10 bases, leaving 3 bases of the junction unmatched. The CDR3 is made up of 12 amino acids. This chain's CDR3 is CATGGAYNEQFF. In nucleotides, the CDR3 is TGTGCCACCGGGGGGGCTTACAATGAGCAGTTCTTC.

The CDR3 DNA sequence: TGTGCCAGCAGCCTTGGGGGCCCCTTCCCGTTCTTC. Translating it yields CASSLGGPFPFF. This chain links TRBV6-6 with TRBJ2-1; the D gene is possibly TRBD1 (6 bases). The V gene's germline CDR1 is MNHNY and CDR2 SVGAGI (reference sequence). CDR3 length: 12 amino acids. V lost 6 bases to trimming and J lost 15 bases, with 18 bases between them.

The chain is built from TRBV27 and TRBJ2-7; TRBD2 matches 13 bases. The J segment lost 6 bases and the V segment lost 6 bases, leaving 5 bases of the junction unmatched. The germline gives CDR1 MNHEY, CDR2 SMNVEV (reference sequence). CDR3 length: 14 amino acids. For the CDR3, the DNA is TGTGCCAGCAGACCGACTAGCGGGAGGTCCGAGCAGTACTTC. This codes for CASRPTSGRSEQYF.

For this clone: Other nucleotide sequences in the sample specify the same CDR3. The gene calls are TRBV6-5 and TRBJ2-7, with D unresolved. The CDR3 runs to 12 residues. V lost 6 bases and J lost 4, with 10 bases in between. Germline V gives CDR1 MNHEY, CDR2 SVGAGI. The CDR3 sequence is CASSPGGYEQYF. CDR3 nucleotide sequence: TGTGCCAGCAGCCCAGGCGGTTACGAGCAGTACTTC.

This chain uses TRBV19 with TRBJ2-1; D gene uncertain. V lost 7 bases, J lost 5 bases, and 6 bases lay in between. CDR3 length: 11 amino acids. Germline-derived CDR1 and CDR2 are LNHDA and SQIVND (reference sequence). This CDR3 is CASTENNEQFF. The DNA of the CDR3 is TGTGCCAGTACAGAGAACAATGAGCAGTTCTTC.

CDR3 amino acids: CASSQVGGGANEQYF. The CDR3 region has the DNA TGCGCCAGCAGCCAAGTTGGCGGGGGGGCGAACGAGCAGTACTTC. The chain has TRBV4-1 and TRBJ2-7, with 9 bases identical to TRBD2. CDR1 and CDR2 (germline): MGHRA, YSYEKL. The CDR3 consists of 15 residues. V was pared by 1 base and J by 5 bases, with 6 bases of the junction left unmatched.

The chain is built from TRBV5-1 and TRBJ1-2, with 10 bases aligning to TRBD1. CDR1 and CDR2 from the germline V gene are SGHRS and YFSETQ. The V segment lost 3 bases and the J segment 4 bases; nucleotides outside the gene matches: 9. This CDR3 has 16 amino acids. The CDR3 loop is CASSSSGTGDPYGYTF. CDR3 DNA sequence: TGCGCCAGCAGCTCGTCCGGGACAGGGGACCCCTATGGCTACACCTTC.

The CDR3 bases are TGTGCCAGCAGTGAAGTGACTAGCGGCACAGATACGCAGTATTTT. Translating gives CASSEVTSGTDTQYF. The chain employs TRBV6-1 and TRBJ2-3, with TRBD2 identical over 8 bases. The germline V gene encodes CDR1 MNHNS and CDR2 SASEGT. The trim removed 1 base at V and 1 base at J, leaving 1 base unmatched. There are 15 residues in the CDR3.

V is TRBV5-4 and J is TRBJ2-3; 8 positions match TRBD1. Germline CDR1 and CDR2: SGHNT and YYREEE (reference sequence). CDR3 length: 14 amino acids. V lost 0 bases, J lost 4 bases, and 1 base stayed unmatched. CDR3 residues: CASSLETGADTQYF. The CDR3, as DNA: TGTGCCAGCAGCTTGGAGACAGGGGCAGATACGCAGTATTTT.

The chain couples TRBV5-4 to TRBJ1-6; TRBD1 might be the D (5 bases). Germline loops: CDR1 SGHNT, CDR2 YYREEE (reference sequence). CDR3 length: 17 amino acids. The ends were cut back, 1 base at V and 2 bases at J, with 13 bases in the middle. The CDR3 protein is CASSLNGGIPYNSPLHF. The CDR3 DNA sequence: TGTGCCAGCAGCTTGAACGGGGGAATCCCCTATAATTCACCCCTCCACTTT.

On this clone: Other DNA sequences from this sample encode an identical CDR3 as well. The chain has TRBV9 and TRBJ2-7, with a weak D call TRBD1 (5 bases). This CDR3 has 14 amino acids. Between the trimmed V and J ends, which lost 0 bases and 0 bases, there was a span of 7 bases. CDR1 is SGDLS, CDR2 YYNGEE, per germline. CDR3 sequence: CASSVAQGSYEQYF. The CDR3 DNA is TGTGCCAGCAGCGTAGCTCAGGGCTCCTACGAGCAGTACTTC.

The chain employs TRBV6-5 and TRBJ2-2; D remains ambiguous. This CDR3 is built from 14 residues. Germline CDR1 reads MNHEY; CDR2 reads SVGAGI. The V gene lost 0 bases and the J gene lost 8 bases, with 10 bases spanning the gap. This CDR3 is CASSYSVTSGELFF. In DNA, the CDR3 is TGTGCCAGCAGTTACTCGGTAACGTCAGGGGAGCTGTTTTTT.

V and J are TRBV7-2 and TRBJ2-7, with D uncertain. The germline V gene encodes CDR1 SGHTA and CDR2 FQGNSA. The CDR3 is 13 residues long. Deletions cut 5 bases from V and 2 bases from J, with 10 bases between. The CDR3 protein is CASSLLPTYEQYF. In DNA, the CDR3 is TGTGCCAGCAGCCTACTTCCCACCTACGAGCAGTACTTC.

This clone was seen a single time. CDR3 region: CASSLGSGGPTDTQYF. DNA of the CDR3: TGTGCCAGCAGCTTGGGATCGGGGGGTCCCACAGATACGCAGTATTTT. The chain is built from TRBV5-6 and TRBJ2-3; TRBD2 matches at 7 bases. The ends lost 0 bases at V and 2 bases at J; junction bases unmatched: 6. The germline gives CDR1 SGHDT, CDR2 YYEEEE. The CDR3 length is 16 residues.

The rearrangement joins TRBV29-1 to TRBJ2-1; 9 positions agree with TRBD1. Losses at the gene ends were 4 bases for V and 5 bases for J; bases not matched to a gene: 9. Germline V gene data show CDR1 as SQVTM and CDR2 as ANQGSEA. The CDR3 has 15 amino acids. CDR3 nucleotides: TGCAGCGTTGCTGGACAGGGGAATCGAGACAATGAGCAGTTCTTC. This translates into CSVAGQGNRDNEQFF.

V and J are TRBV15 and TRBJ2-3, with D hard to call. The germline V gene has CDR1 LNHNV and CDR2 YYDKDF (reference sequence). V lost 0 bases and J 2 bases, leaving 6 bases between the germline ends. CDR3 length: 14 amino acids. The CDR3 coding sequence is TGTGCCACCAGCAGAGATATTCCCACAGATACGCAGTATTTT. Amino acid sequence: CATSRDIPTDTQYF.

This chain connects TRBV5-8 to TRBJ2-1, with TRBD1 identical over 9 bases. Germline V gene sequence: CDR1 SGHTS, CDR2 YDEGEE. CDR3 length: 14 residues. With 4 bases clipped from V and 5 bases from J, the junction kept 4 bases outside the gene matches. CDR3 DNA sequence: TGTGCCAGCAGCCCCTGGACAGGGGACAATGAGCAGTTCTTC. Translation gives CASSPWTGDNEQFF.

Of note for this clone: The junction departs from germline at one end; a sequencing error may be responsible. The V gene is TRBV5-4, the J gene TRBJ1-1, with TRBD1 identical over 9 bases. The CDR3 sequence is 15 residues long. From germline, CDR1 is SGHNT and CDR2 YYREEE (reference sequence). The CDR3, as DNA: TGTACCAGCAGCCCAAGTTGGGACAGGGAATCCGAAGCTTTCTTT. Encoded protein: CTSSPSWDRESEAFF. The whole variable domain, filled in from reference TRBV5-4 and TRBJ1-1, reads ETGVTQSPTHLIKTRGQQVTLRCSSQSGHNTVSWYQQALGQGPQFIFQYYREEENGRGNFPPRFSGLQFPNYSSELNVNALELDDSALYLCTSSPSWDRESEAFFGQGTRLTVV.

This chain uses TRBV27 with TRBJ2-1; D may be TRBD1 or TRBD2 (6 bases each). The length of the CDR3 is 15 residues. V lost 3 bases and J 10 bases, leaving 19 bases between the germline ends. Germline CDR1 is MNHEY and CDR2 is SMNVEV (reference sequence). The CDR3, as DNA: TGTGCCAGCAGTTTGGGAGGTGTCACAGGGAGAGAGCAGTTCTTC. Translating gives CASSLGGVTGREQFF.

This chain joins TRBV10-1 and TRBJ1-6, with D perhaps TRBD1 (5 bases). The CDR3 runs 15 residues. V dropped 6 bases and J dropped 5 bases, with 14 bases sitting between them. Germline loops: CDR1 WNHNN, CDR2 SYGVQD (reference sequence). The CDR3 nucleotides read TGCGCCAGCAGGGACGGGGGAACGGATAATTCACCCCTCCACTTT. Its translation is CASRDGGTDNSPLHF.

The chain links TRBV19 to TRBJ2-7, with TRBD1 matching over 7 bases. The trim removed 9 bases at V and 0 bases at J, leaving 8 bases unmatched. The CDR3 loop spans 14 amino acids. The germline V gene has CDR1 LNHDA and CDR2 SQIVND (reference sequence). CDR3 residues: CASRNRDSSYEQYF. CDR3 coding DNA: TGTGCCAGCCGAAACCGGGACAGCTCCTACGAGCAGTACTTC.